The following is a T cell receptor beta chain sequence with its context. The antigen it recognizes is unknown. No base qualities exist here, and no much larger clone lies one base off it. This entry is derived from a study of shared T cell receptors in the human thymus (dated by TCRdb to the early 2020s). As for the study more broadly: The study examined how self-reactive, shared T-cell receptor alpha chains are generated in the human thymus.

Library preparation used the immunoSEQ multiplex PCR assay. In its TCRdb copy, this immuneACCESS table keeps in-frame sequences only and misses some clones. Where compared with another copy, unresolved V genes explain less than half of these, and the others have no known cause. The sample profile shows roughly 700,000 clones; over 75% of them were found once. The ten largest clonotypes hold 0.0095% to 0.013% of the sample. There are 14 amino acids in the CDR3, from cysteine to phenylalanine inclusive. Of all the DNA, just the CDR3 is kept, 42 bases in frame from base 1. The V and J ends are trimmed by 4 bases and 4 bases, leaving 15 bases between them. From the germline V gene, CDR1 is SGHRS and CDR2 is YFSETQ. These same data were also listed under a study on human thymus T cells. Per the second study: Donors were immunologically healthy infants undergoing open corrective cardiac surgery for congenital heart defects in Finland. Thymus tissue was obtained as surgical resects removed during corrective cardiac surgery. V and J gene segment usage appeared biased in both thymic and peripheral blood repertoires. The related research found that thymic TCR repertoires overlapped highly between unrelated individuals. The study described the TCR alpha and beta repertoires in about eight infant thymus samples and four matching peripheral blood samples. Donor ages ranged from about 7 to 244 days, and the cohort comprised about six male and a couple of female infants. Thymocytes were freed from the tissue by mechanical means and kept at -70 degrees C as pellets of roughly 9-30 million cells. Genomic DNA was extracted from frozen cell pellets with a QIAsymphony instrument. The immunoSEQ multiplex PCR assay was used to amplify the TCRB and TCRAD loci from a standardized quantity of quality-controlled genomic DNA. Amplicons spanned the V(D)J region at a length sufficient to cover the CDR3 and identify V and J genes. The commercial immunoSEQ service was used to sequence amplicons on an Illumina platform. Primer bias and sequencing errors were corrected as previously described, and TCRAD and TCRB definitions were based on the IMGT database. immunoSEQ Analyzer 3.0 and VDJTools were used for repertoire analysis, which covered basic statistics, V/J segment usage, diversity estimates, rarefaction and pairwise overlap. Diversity was estimated with Chao1, ChaoE, Efron-Thisted, Shannon and inverse Simpson indices, and also on datasets down-sampled to the smallest sample. Repertoire overlap used strict matching of CDR3 nucleotide sequence, V gene and J gene, with Jaccard-based multidimensional scaling clustering. On average, about 800,000 unique TCRB clonotypes were obtained from thymus samples, compared with roughly 84,000 from blood samples.

The sequence is built from TRBV5-1 and TRBJ2-7; perhaps TRBD2 is the D gene, with 6 bases matching. This clonotype was sampled from a boy in the first two years of life with a congenital heart defect. Donor details come from another sample of the same person, matched by shared clones. Input material: thymocytes. The DNA sequence is TGCGCCAGCAGCCCCTCCGGGACTCAATACGAGCAGTACTTC. Its translation is CASSPSGTQYEQYF.